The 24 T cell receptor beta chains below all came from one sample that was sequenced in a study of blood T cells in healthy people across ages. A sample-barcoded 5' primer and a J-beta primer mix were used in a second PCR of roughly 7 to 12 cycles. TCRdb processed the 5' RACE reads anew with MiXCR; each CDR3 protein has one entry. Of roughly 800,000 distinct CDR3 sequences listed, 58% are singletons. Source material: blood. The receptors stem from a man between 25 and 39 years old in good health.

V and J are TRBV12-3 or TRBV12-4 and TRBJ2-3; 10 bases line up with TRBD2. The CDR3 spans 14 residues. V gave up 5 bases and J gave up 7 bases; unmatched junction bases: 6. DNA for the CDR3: TGTGCCAGCAGTACCCTAGCGGGGGAACATACGCAGTATTTT. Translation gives CASSTLAGEHTQYF.

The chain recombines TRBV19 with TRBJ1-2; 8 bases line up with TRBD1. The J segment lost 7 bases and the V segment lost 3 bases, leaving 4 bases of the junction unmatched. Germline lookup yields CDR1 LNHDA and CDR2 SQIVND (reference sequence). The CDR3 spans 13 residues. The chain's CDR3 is CASSMDRVGGYTF. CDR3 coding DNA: TGTGCCAGTAGTATGGACAGGGTCGGTGGCTACACCTTC.

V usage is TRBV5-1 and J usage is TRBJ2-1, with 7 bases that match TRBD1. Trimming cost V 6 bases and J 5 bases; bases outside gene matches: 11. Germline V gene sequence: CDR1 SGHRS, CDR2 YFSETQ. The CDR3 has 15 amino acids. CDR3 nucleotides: TGCGCCAGCATGGCCGAGACAGGGCTACACAATGAGCAGTTCTTC. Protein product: CASMAETGLHNEQFF.

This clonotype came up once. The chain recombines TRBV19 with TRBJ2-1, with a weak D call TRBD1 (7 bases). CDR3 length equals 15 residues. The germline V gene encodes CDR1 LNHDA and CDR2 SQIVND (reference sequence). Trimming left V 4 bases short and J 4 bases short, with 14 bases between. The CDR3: CASSTGGTPYNEQFF. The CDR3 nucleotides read TGTGCCAGTAGTACAGGGGGGACTCCATACAATGAGCAGTTCTTC.

The CDR3 region has the DNA TGCAGCACCTGGGACACTCGAGGAGAGACCCAGTACTTC. Its translation is CSTWDTRGETQYF. The rearrangement joins TRBV29-1 to TRBJ2-5; D is possibly TRBD1 (6 bases). V lost 8 bases and J lost 4, with 17 bases in between. Germline V gene sequence: CDR1 SQVTM, CDR2 ANQGSEA. CDR3 size: 13 residues.

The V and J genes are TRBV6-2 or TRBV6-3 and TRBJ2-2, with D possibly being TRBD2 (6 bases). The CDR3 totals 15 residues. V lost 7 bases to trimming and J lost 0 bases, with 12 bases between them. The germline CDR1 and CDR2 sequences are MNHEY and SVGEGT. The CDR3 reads CASNQLAANTGELFF. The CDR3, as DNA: TGTGCCAGCAATCAACTAGCTGCGAACACCGGGGAGCTGTTTTTT.

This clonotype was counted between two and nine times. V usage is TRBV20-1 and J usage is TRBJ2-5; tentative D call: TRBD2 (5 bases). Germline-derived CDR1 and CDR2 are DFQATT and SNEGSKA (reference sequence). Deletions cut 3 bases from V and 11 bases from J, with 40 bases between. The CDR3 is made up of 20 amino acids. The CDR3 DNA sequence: TGCAGTGCTAGGGACGAGGGAAGATCACTCGGATTCTCTTCATCGAGAGAGCAGTACTTC. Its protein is CSARDEGRSLGFSSSREQYF.

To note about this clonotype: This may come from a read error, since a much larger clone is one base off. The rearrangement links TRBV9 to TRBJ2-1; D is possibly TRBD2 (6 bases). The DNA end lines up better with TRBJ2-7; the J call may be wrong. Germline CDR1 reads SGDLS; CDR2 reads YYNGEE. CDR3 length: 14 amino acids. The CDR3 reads CASEEGSSYNEQYF. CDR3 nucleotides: TGTGCCAGCGAGGAGGGAAGCTCCTACAATGAGCAGTACTTC.

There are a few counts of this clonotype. As DNA, the CDR3 is TGTGCCAGCAGCTTAGGGACAGGGAGAGAGCAGTACTTC. It specifies CASSLGTGREQYF. This chain joins TRBV3-1 and TRBJ2-7, with 9 nucleotides matching TRBD1. Trimming took 5 bases from V and 7 from J; bases not matched to a gene: 6. The germline V gene has CDR1 LGHDT and CDR2 YNNKEL (reference sequence). The length of the CDR3 is 13 residues.

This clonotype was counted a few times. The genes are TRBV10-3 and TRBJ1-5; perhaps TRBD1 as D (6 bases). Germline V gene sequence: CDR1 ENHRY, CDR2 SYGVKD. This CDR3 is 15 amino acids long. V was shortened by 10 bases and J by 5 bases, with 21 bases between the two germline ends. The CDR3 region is CATAGAGVGHQPQHF. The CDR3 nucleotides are TGTGCCACGGCCGGGGCAGGGGTTGGTCATCAGCCCCAGCATTTT.

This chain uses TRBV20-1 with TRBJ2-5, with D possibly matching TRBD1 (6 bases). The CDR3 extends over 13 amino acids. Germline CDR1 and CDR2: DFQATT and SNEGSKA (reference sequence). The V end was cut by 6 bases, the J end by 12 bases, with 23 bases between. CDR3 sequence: CSALRQGTGNKYF. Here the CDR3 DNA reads TGCAGTGCGTTAAGGCAGGGGACCGGTAATAAGTACTTC.

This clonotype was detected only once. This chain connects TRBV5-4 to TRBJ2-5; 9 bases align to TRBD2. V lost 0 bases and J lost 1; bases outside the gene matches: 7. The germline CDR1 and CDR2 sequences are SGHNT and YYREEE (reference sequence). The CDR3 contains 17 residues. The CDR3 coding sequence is TGTGCCAGCAGCTTGGAGTGGTCAGCGGGGGGCCAAGAGACCCAGTACTTC. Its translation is CASSLEWSAGGQETQYF.

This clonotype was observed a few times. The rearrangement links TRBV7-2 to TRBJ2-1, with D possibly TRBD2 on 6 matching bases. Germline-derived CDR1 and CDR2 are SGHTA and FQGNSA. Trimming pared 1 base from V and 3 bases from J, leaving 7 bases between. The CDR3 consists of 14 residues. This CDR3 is CASSLGTIYNEQFF. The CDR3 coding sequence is TGTGCCAGCAGCTTAGGGACTATCTACAATGAGCAGTTCTTC.

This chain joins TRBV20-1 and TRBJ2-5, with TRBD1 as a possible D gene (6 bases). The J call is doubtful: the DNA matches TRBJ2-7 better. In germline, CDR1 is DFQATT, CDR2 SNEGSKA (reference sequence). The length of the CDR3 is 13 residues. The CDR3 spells CSARPGVGYEQYF. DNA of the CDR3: TGCAGTGCTAGACCAGGGGTCGGCTACGAGCAGTACTTC.

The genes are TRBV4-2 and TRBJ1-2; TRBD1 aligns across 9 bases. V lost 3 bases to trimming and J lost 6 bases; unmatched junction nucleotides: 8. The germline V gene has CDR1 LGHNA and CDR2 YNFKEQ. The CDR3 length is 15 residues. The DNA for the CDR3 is TGTGCCAGCAGCCAGATGGGACAGGGTATCGATGGCTACACCTTC. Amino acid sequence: CASSQMGQGIDGYTF.

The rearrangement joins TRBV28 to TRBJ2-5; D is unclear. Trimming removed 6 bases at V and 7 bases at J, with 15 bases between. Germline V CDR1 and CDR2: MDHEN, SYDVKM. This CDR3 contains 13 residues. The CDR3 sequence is CASRASGRATQYF. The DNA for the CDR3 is TGTGCCAGCAGGGCCTCAGGTCGGGCGACCCAGTACTTC. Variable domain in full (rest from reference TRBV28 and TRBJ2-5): DVKVTQSSRYLVKRTGEKVFLECVQDMDHENMFWYRQDPGLGLRLIYFSYDVKMKEKGDIPEGYSVSREKKERFSLILESASTNQTSMYLCASRASGRATQYFGPGTRLLVL.

The CDR3 loop is CASSLDGGNYGYTF. The DNA of the CDR3 is TGTGCCAGCAGCTTAGACGGCGGCAACTATGGCTACACCTTC. The chain joins TRBV13 to TRBJ1-2; no clear D gene. Germline-derived CDR1 and CDR2 are PRHDT and FYEKMQ (reference sequence). V dropped 1 base and J dropped 2 bases, with 8 bases sitting between them. The CDR3 has 14 residues.

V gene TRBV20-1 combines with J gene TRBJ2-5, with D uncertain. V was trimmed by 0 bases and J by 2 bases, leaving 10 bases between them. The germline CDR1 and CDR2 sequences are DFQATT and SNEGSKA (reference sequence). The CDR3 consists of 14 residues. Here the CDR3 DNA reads TGCAGTGCTAGAGATTGGGCCTTACAAGAGACCCAGTACTTC. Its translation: CSARDWALQETQYF.

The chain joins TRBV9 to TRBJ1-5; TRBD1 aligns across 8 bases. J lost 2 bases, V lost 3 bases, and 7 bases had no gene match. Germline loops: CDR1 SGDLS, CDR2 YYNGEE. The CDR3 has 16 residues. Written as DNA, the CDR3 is TGTGCCAGCAGCGGAGGGACAGGTATAGGCAATCAGCCCCAGCATTTT. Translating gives CASSGGTGIGNQPQHF. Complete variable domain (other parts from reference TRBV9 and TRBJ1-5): DSGVTQTPKHLITATGQRVTLRCSPRSGDLSVYWYQQSLDQGLQFLIQYYNGEERAKGNILERFSAQQFPDLHSELNLSSLELGDSALYFCASSGGTGIGNQPQHFGDGTRLSIL.

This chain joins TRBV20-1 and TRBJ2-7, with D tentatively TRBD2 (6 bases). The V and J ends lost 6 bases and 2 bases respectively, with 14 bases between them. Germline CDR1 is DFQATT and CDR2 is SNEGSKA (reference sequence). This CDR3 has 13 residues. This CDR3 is CSATGRGTYEQYF. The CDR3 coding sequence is TGCAGTGCAACCGGGCGGGGCACCTACGAGCAGTACTTC.

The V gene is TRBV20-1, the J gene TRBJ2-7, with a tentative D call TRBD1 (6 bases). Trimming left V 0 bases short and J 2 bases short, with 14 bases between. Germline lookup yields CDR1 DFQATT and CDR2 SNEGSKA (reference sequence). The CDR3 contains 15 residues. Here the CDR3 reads CSARDHSGATYEQYF. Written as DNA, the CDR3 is TGCAGTGCTAGAGATCACTCAGGGGCCACCTACGAGCAGTACTTC.

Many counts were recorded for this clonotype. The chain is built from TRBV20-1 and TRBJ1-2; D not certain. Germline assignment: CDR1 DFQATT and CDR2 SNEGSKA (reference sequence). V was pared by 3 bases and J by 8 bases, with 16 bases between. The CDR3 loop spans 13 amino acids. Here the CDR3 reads CSASLGSPYGYTF. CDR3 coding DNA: TGCAGTGCTAGTCTAGGGAGCCCCTACGGCTACACCTTC.

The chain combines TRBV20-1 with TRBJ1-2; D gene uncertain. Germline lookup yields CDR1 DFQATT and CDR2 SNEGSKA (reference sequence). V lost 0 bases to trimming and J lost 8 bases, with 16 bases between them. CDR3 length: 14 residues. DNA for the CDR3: TGCAGTGCTAGAGATCTCCCCCTCAAGACGGGCTACACCTTC. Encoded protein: CSARDLPLKTGYTF.

As DNA, the CDR3 is TGTGCCAGCAGCTTAGTAATAGGGGGCTACAATGAGCAGTTCTTC. Translated, it gives CASSLVIGGYNEQFF. The chain couples TRBV7-2 to TRBJ2-1; D may be TRBD1 (6 bases). The CDR3 runs 15 residues. V was shortened by 1 base and J by 3 bases, with 10 bases between the two germline ends. Germline assignment: CDR1 SGHTA and CDR2 FQGNSA.